The T cell receptor beta chain described here comes from a study of shared clonotypes between healthy human individuals. Notes on the study in general: Richness estimates generally favored naive over memory subsets.

The DNA input per sorted-subset replicate PCR was roughly 180 ng, corresponding to some 30,000 T cell genomes. Profiling relied on immunoSEQ multiplex PCR, and the TCRdb table lists in-frame clones only, not all of them. The table shows around 2.5 million clones, with 80% to 95% occurring only once. In regard to this clone: What it binds is not known.

The TCR sequence derives from a man aged 18 to 29 in good health. Some clones in this sample may be carry-over from other donors' samples. The material sequenced was naive CD4+ T cells from PBMCs. Subset given: CD45RA+ positively selected.

CDR3: CAWSVRTSGSRTHEQYF. For the CDR3, the DNA is TGTGCCTGGAGTGTAAGGACTAGCGGGAGTAGAACCCACGAGCAGTACTTC. The V call is TRBV30, the J call TRBJ2-7; 13 bases agree with TRBD2. V trimming: 0 bases; J trimming: 5 bases; junction bases outside the gene matches: 10. The CDR3 is 17 residues long. Germline V gives CDR1 GTSNPN, CDR2 SVGIG (reference sequence).